This T cell receptor beta chain was captured by sequencing in a study of blood T cell repertoires in COVID-19. The overall study: PBMCs, B-cell-depleted T cells, or T cells were the source of the cDNA or gDNA that made up the material.

The CDR3 length is 15 residues. The ends lost 4 bases at V and 3 bases at J; junction bases unmatched: 3. The germline CDR1 and CDR2 sequences are KGHDR and SFDVKD. As processed by the authors: Amplification of reference gene primers was used by the study to estimate nucleated cell counts. TCRdb's copy holds only in-frame clones and misses some; the assay was immunoSEQ multiplex PCR. V, J and clone size are taken as reported in that table, and D and trimming were inferred from the DNA itself. This table has tens of thousands of clones, more than 75% appearing once. The sequence came from a man between 60 and 75 years old with acute or convalescent COVID-19. The rearrangement uses TRBV24-1 and TRBJ2-4; TRBD1 matches at 9 bases. The sequencing input was peripheral blood. The CDR3 reads CATSEVGQGKNIQYF. The CDR3 DNA is TGTGCCACCAGTGAGGTGGGACAGGGCAAAAACATTCAGTACTTC.